The 6 T cell receptor beta chains below come from one sample, sequenced in a study of T cell responses to AZD1222 COVID-19 vaccine (dated by TCRdb to about 2021). The method was the immunoSEQ multiplex PCR assay. TCRdb retrieved this table from immuneACCESS and kept in-frame rearrangements only. Not all clones are present; in checked studies, unresolved V genes account for under half, and no reason is known for the remainder. The sample table shows fewer than 120,000 clones, and approximately 90% are seen once. The biggest ten clones account for around 3.2% of the sample. The time point label corresponds to: baseline before first vaccination. The source material was peripheral blood, sampled on day 0 of AZD1222 vaccination. These receptor sequences come from an adult in good health.

The gene calls are TRBV5-6 and TRBJ1-2; weak D call: TRBD1 (6 bases). Deletions cut 0 bases from V and 3 bases from J, with 9 bases between. This CDR3 contains 14 residues. The V gene's germline CDR1 is SGHDT and CDR2 YYEEEE. CDR3 nucleotides: TGTGCCAGCAGCTTGGACAGGGAAGACTATGGCTACACCTTC. Its translation: CASSLDREDYGYTF.

This chain uses TRBV7-2 with TRBJ1-1; 8 nucleotides align to TRBD1. Germline V lookup: CDR1 SGHTA, CDR2 FQGNSA. Germline trimming cut 5 bases from V and 5 bases from J; bases unmatched to any gene: 10. The CDR3 consists of 15 residues. CDR3 loop: CASSPGGGGRTEAFF. DNA of the CDR3: TGTGCCAGCAGCCCAGGGGGCGGGGGGCGGACTGAAGCTTTCTTT.

The gene calls are TRBV7-3 and TRBJ2-1, with a weak D call TRBD2 (5 bases). Per the germline V gene, CDR1 is SGHTA and CDR2 is FQGTGA. Trimming removed 5 bases from V and 1 base from J, with 12 bases in between. This CDR3 has 15 residues. This CDR3 reads CASSPSPGSYNEQFF. The DNA for the CDR3 is TGTGCCAGCAGCCCGAGCCCGGGGTCCTACAATGAGCAGTTCTTC. Full variable domain (outside the CDR3, taken from reference TRBV7-3 and TRBJ2-1): GAGVSQTPSNKVTEKGKYVELRCDPISGHTALYWYRQSLGQGPEFLIYFQGTGAADDSGLPNDRFFAVRPEGSVSTLKIQRTERGDSAVYLCASSPSPGSYNEQFFGPGTRLTVL.

This chain uses TRBV5-4 with TRBJ1-2; no clear D. CDR3 length: 14 residues. V lost 5 bases and J lost 8, with 19 bases in between. CDR1 is SGHNT, CDR2 YYREEE, per germline (reference sequence). In nucleotides, the CDR3 is TGTGCCAGCAGGCGCCTCCCCTTGGCGACGGGCTACACCTTC. Residues: CASRRLPLATGYTF.

The chain combines TRBV19 with TRBJ2-3, with TRBD2 identical over 10 bases. J gave up 5 bases and V 1 base, and 3 bases lay outside the gene matches. The CDR3 sequence is 15 residues long. Germline V gene lookup returns CDR1 LNHDA and CDR2 SQIVND (reference sequence). CDR3 in amino acids: CASSIGLAGRDTQYF. DNA of the CDR3: TGTGCCAGTAGTATAGGACTAGCGGGCCGAGATACGCAGTATTTT.

The chain uses TRBV3-1 (or the pseudogene TRBV3-2) and TRBJ1-4; D not resolved. The V end was cut by 0 bases, the J end by 5 bases, with 13 bases between. From germline, CDR1 is LGHDT and CDR2 YNNKEL (reference sequence). The CDR3 sequence is 16 residues long. CDR3 sequence (DNA): TGTGCCAGCAGCCAAGATCTAGCACAGCGCAATGAAAAACTGTTTTTT. Translating gives CASSQDLAQRNEKLFF.